Presented here are 8 T cell receptor beta chains from one specimen sequenced in a study of CD8 T cells in ankylosing spondylitis. A single record per CDR3 protein comes from TCRdb applying MiXCR to the 5' RACE reads. Of roughly 230,000 distinct CDR3 sequences in the sample, 15% to 20% are singletons; the top ten hold around a third. Sequencing was carried out using blood, either unsorted or a sorted T cell fraction (not recorded which). The receptors derive from a male donor with ankylosing spondylitis or in good health (not recorded which).

This clonotype showed up just a few times. The CDR3 protein is CASSPPWQGTETQYF. The DNA of the CDR3 is TGTGCCAGCTCCCCCCCCTGGCAGGGGACGGAGACCCAGTACTTC. The J gene is TRBJ2-5, the V gene TRBV7-9; tentatively, D is TRBD1 (6 bases). The CDR3 runs to 15 residues. The V gene's germline CDR1 is SEHNR and CDR2 FQNEAQ (reference sequence). V gave up 8 bases and J gave up 5 bases, with 21 bases separating them.

This clonotype was picked up many times. The chain carries TRBV12-3 or TRBV12-4 and TRBJ2-1; TRBD1 might be the D (6 bases). The CDR3 is 13 amino acids. V was pared by 5 bases and J by 8 bases, with 13 bases between. The CDR3 here is CASSAGQWDEQFF. DNA of the CDR3: TGTGCCAGCAGTGCAGGACAGTGGGATGAGCAGTTCTTC.

The chain carries TRBV7-2 and TRBJ2-1; 10 nucleotides align to TRBD2. Unmatched junction bases numbered 6, after V lost 2 bases and J lost 5 bases. Germline V lookup: CDR1 SGHTA, CDR2 FQGNSA. The CDR3 covers 16 residues. The CDR3 sequence: CASSLIPAGGHNEQFF. Here the CDR3 DNA reads TGTGCCAGCAGCTTAATCCCAGCGGGAGGGCACAATGAGCAGTTCTTC.

The chain carries TRBV6-2 or TRBV6-3 and TRBJ2-1, with D maybe TRBD2 (5 bases). CDR3 size: 15 residues. Trimming took off 2 bases at V and 5 bases at J, with 13 bases between the two ends. Germline V CDR1 and CDR2: MNHEY, SVGEGT. CDR3 DNA sequence: TGTGCCAGCAGTTACAGGCTAGCTGAACACAATGAGCAGTTCTTC. Its translation is CASSYRLAEHNEQFF.

This clonotype was found many times. V gene TRBV20-1 combines with J gene TRBJ1-1, with D possibly matching TRBD1 (6 bases). V was shortened by 0 bases and J by 6 bases, with 17 bases between the two germline ends. Per germline, CDR1 DFQATT and CDR2 SNEGSKA (reference sequence). The CDR3 spans 15 residues. In DNA, the CDR3 is TGCAGTGCTAGAGATTTAGACGGACAGCTGCCTGAAGCTTTCTTT. Residues: CSARDLDGQLPEAFF.

The CDR3 nucleotides read TGTGCCAGCAGAAGCCCCACTTTAGACGGGAGTAGCTACAATGAGCAGTTCTTC. The encoded protein is CASRSPTLDGSSYNEQFF. The chain recombines TRBV27 with TRBJ2-1, with TRBD2 as a possible D gene (6 bases). The CDR3 contains 18 residues. Germline V gene sequence: CDR1 MNHEY, CDR2 SMNVEV (reference sequence). Between the trimmed V and J ends, which lost 6 bases and 3 bases, there was a span of 24 bases.

This clonotype was seen more than once but under ten times. The gene calls are TRBV4-1 and TRBJ2-5; D is uncertain. V was pared by 3 bases and J by 0 bases, with 5 bases between. The CDR3 extends over 13 amino acids. CDR1 and CDR2 from the germline V gene are MGHRA and YSYEKL. CDR3 sequence: CASSHWNQETQYF. Written as DNA, the CDR3 is TGCGCCAGCAGCCATTGGAACCAAGAGACCCAGTACTTC.

The genes are TRBV29-1 and TRBJ2-1; perhaps TRBD2 as D (7 bases). V was pared by 6 bases and J by 2 bases, with 20 bases between. Germline V gene sequence: CDR1 SQVTM, CDR2 ANQGSEA. This CDR3 has 16 amino acids. The DNA of the CDR3 is TGCAGCGTCACCGGTCGGAGGGGGGGAACCTACAATGAGCAGTTCTTC. Its protein product is CSVTGRRGGTYNEQFF.